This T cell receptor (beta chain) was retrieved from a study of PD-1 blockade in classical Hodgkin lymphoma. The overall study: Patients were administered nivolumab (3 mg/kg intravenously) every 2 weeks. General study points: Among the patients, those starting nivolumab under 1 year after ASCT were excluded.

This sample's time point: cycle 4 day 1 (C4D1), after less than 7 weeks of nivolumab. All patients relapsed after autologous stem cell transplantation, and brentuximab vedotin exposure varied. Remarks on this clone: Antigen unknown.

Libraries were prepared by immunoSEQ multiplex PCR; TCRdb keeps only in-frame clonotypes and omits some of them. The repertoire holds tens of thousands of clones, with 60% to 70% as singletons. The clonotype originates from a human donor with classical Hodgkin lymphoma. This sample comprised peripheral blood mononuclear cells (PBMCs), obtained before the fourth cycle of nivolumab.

CDR3 coding DNA: TGTGCCAGTAGACGACAGCAAAGCTCTAGCACAGATACGCAGTATTTT. Its translation: CASRRQQSSSTDTQYF. The chain uses TRBV19 and TRBJ2-3; tentative D call: TRBD1 (5 bases). This CDR3 has 16 amino acids. V was shortened by 6 bases and J by 0 bases, with 16 bases between the two germline ends. Per germline, CDR1 LNHDA and CDR2 SQIVND (reference sequence). Drawing the rest from reference TRBV19 and TRBJ2-3, the complete variable domain is DGGITQSPKYLFRKEGQNVTLSCEQNLNHDAMYWYRQDPGQGLRLIYYSQIVNDFQKGDIAEGYSVSREKKESFPLTVTSAQKNPTAFYLCASRRQQSSSTDTQYFGPGTRLTVL.